These T cell receptor beta chains were read from a single sample in a study of control samples from healthy donors and cancer patients. The repertoire was sequenced with immunoSEQ multiplex PCR; TCRdb's copy has only in-frame clones and lacks some. The data contain some 79,000 clones, 80% to 95% of them seen just once; the ten biggest clones take up around 1.3%. Material: PBMCs. These receptors originate from a woman in her thirties or forties with lung cancer. CDR3s include the opening cysteine and the closing phenylalanine or tryptophan. A D gene is named only where the DNA matches it firmly. Some rows mark clone size as missing; the rest say once, few, many or name a class of expanded clone.

NA,TRBV27,TRBJ2-7,13,NA,TGTGCCAGCAGACCTGGGGCCGCGGGCGAGCAGTACTTC,CASRPGAAGEQYF
NA,TRBV5-5,TRBJ1-1,12,NA,TGTGCCAGCAGCCCACGGACAGATGAAGCTTTCTTT,CASSPRTDEAFF
NA,TRBV30,TRBJ1-5,16,TRBD1,TGTGCCTGGAGGCCGGACAGGGGTAAAGGAAATCAGCCCCAGCATTTT,CAWRPDRGKGNQPQHF
few,TRBV28,TRBJ2-3,16,NA,TGTGCCAGCAGTTTCGCCCTTGGCAGGGCCACAGATACGCAGTATTTT,CASSFALGRATDTQYF
NA,TRBV6-5,TRBJ2-7,11,NA,TGTGCCAGCAGTTCTATCTACGAGCAGTACTTC,CASSSIYEQYF
NA,TRBV19,TRBJ2-5,15,TRBD1,TGTGCCAGTAGACGATGGGGACAGGATAAAGAGACCCAGTACTTC,CASRRWGQDKETQYF
NA,TRBV7-8,TRBJ1-2,11,TRBD1,TGTGCCAGCAGCCCGGGGACAGGGCCCACCTTC,CASSPGTGPTF
NA,TRBV24-1,TRBJ2-2,16,TRBD2,TGTGCCACCAGTGATCCGAGCGGGGGGCACTCCGGGGAGCTGTTTTTT,CATSDPSGGHSGELFF
NA,TRBV11-1,TRBJ1-6,15,NA,TGTGCCAGCAGTAAACAGGGATACTATAATTCACCCCTCCACTTT,CASSKQGYYNSPLHF
once,TRBV19,TRBJ1-1,15,NA,TGTGCCAGTACGAAGACAGGATCCCTAAACACTGAAGCTTTCTTT,CASTKTGSLNTEAFF
NA,TRBV30,TRBJ2-4,11,NA,TGTGCCTGGAGAGCAGGGTACATTCAGTACTTC,CAWRAGYIQYF
NA,TRBV6-5,TRBJ1-2,13,TRBD1,TGTGCCAGCTCCCAGGGGGGTAACTATGGCTACACCTTC,CASSQGGNYGYTF
NA,TRBV5-1,TRBJ1-4,15,NA,TGCGCCAGCAGCTTGGCGACAGGCTATAATGAAAAACTGTTTTTT,CASSLATGYNEKLFF
NA,TRBV3-1/TRBV3-2,TRBJ1-1,11,NA,TGTGCCAGCAGTCTGAACACTGAAGCTTTCTTT,CASSLNTEAFF
NA,TRBV3-1/TRBV3-2,TRBJ1-3,15,NA,TGTGCCAGCAGCCAAGAACCAAATTTTGGAAACACCATATATTTT,CASSQEPNFGNTIYF
once,TRBV7-9,TRBJ1-2,14,NA,TGTGCCAGCAGCTTAGGGGGCGTCAACTATGGCTACACCTTC,CASSLGGVNYGYTF
NA,TRBV12-3/TRBV12-4,TRBJ1-1,12,NA,TGTGCCAGCAGTTTTCCAGGGACTGAAGCTTTCTTT,CASSFPGTEAFF
NA,TRBV14,TRBJ2-1,17,NA,TGTGCCAGCAGCCAGGGTTGGGGGGGCTCTTCCTACAATGAGCAGTTCTTC,CASSQGWGGSSYNEQFF
NA,TRBV4-2,TRBJ2-5,15,TRBD2,TGTGCCAGCAGCCAACAAACTAGCGGCCAAGAGACCCAGTACTTC,CASSQQTSGQETQYF
NA,TRBV7-3,TRBJ2-5,15,NA,TGTGCCAGCAGCCCCTCTAGCGCAAGCAAAGAGACCCAGTACTTC,CASSPSSASKETQYF
NA,TRBV25-1,TRBJ1-1,11,NA,TGTGCCAGCAGCAGGAACACTGAAGCTTTCTTT,CASSRNTEAFF
NA,TRBV9,TRBJ2-3,14,NA,TGTGCCAGCAGCTTCGGCCTCCCGACGGATACGCAGTATTTT,CASSFGLPTDTQYF
NA,TRBV5-1,TRBJ2-3,11,NA,TGCGCCAGCAGCTTGGCTGATACGCAGTATTTT,CASSLADTQYF
NA,TRBV7-2,TRBJ1-5,14,NA,TGTGCCAGCAGCCCGCGAACTAGCAATCAGCCCCAGCATTTT,CASSPRTSNQPQHF
NA,TRBV9,TRBJ2-7,16,NA,TGTGCCAGCAGCGCCCTTCAGGGGCGAAACCCCTACGAGCAGTACTTC,CASSALQGRNPYEQYF
NA,TRBV18,TRBJ2-2,14,NA,TGTGCCAGCTCACCGGACTCACCTACCGGGGAGCTGTTTTTT,CASSPDSPTGELFF
NA,TRBV29-1,TRBJ1-1,13,NA,TGCAGCGTTGAGGGGACTTCGAACACTGAAGCTTTCTTT,CSVEGTSNTEAFF
NA,TRBV5-5,TRBJ2-1,17,NA,TGTGCCAGCAGCCCGTCTGTGGGGGGCCTCTCCTACAATGAGCAGTTCTTC,CASSPSVGGLSYNEQFF
NA,TRBV7-9,TRBJ1-1,12,NA,TGTGCCAGCAGCCCCGACATCCTTGAAGCTTTCTTT,CASSPDILEAFF
NA,TRBV14,TRBJ1-4,15,NA,TGTGCCAGCAGCCAAGAAGGCAGGAGGGGTGGAAAACTGTTTTTT,CASSQEGRRGGKLFF
NA,TRBV6-2/TRBV6-3,TRBJ2-3,18,TRBD2,TGTGCCAGCAGTTACACCCTAGCGGGGCACCCTAGCACAGATACGCAGTATTTT,CASSYTLAGHPSTDTQYF
NA,TRBV6-5,TRBJ1-1,16,NA,TGTGCCAGCAGTTCGAAGGTACCCGAAGCTGGCACTGAAGCTTTCTTT,CASSSKVPEAGTEAFF
NA,TRBV4-2,TRBJ1-4,16,NA,TGTGCCAGCAGCCAAGAGAAGAAACGGCCCAATGAAAAACTGTTTTTT,CASSQEKKRPNEKLFF
NA,TRBV21-1,TRBJ1-4,16,NA,TGTGCCAGCAGCAAAGCGGAACAGTTAGCTAATGAAAAACTGTTTTTT,CASSKAEQLANEKLFF
NA,TRBV5-1,TRBJ2-7,14,NA,TGCGCCAGCAGCTTGGAACGGACGACCTACGAGCAGTACTTC,CASSLERTTYEQYF
NA,TRBV29-1,TRBJ2-2,14,TRBD1,TGCAGCGCTCTGGGGACAGGGGGCACCGGGGAGCTGTTTTTT,CSALGTGGTGELFF
NA,TRBV6-5,TRBJ1-1,14,NA,TGTGCCAGCAGTTACTCCGGGAAAAACACTGAAGCTTTCTTT,CASSYSGKNTEAFF
once,TRBV6-4,TRBJ2-5,14,NA,TGTGCCAGCAGTGACCCGGGCACAGAAGAGACCCAGTACTTC,CASSDPGTEETQYF
NA,TRBV7-9,TRBJ1-2,17,NA,TGTGCCAGTGGGGGGGGACCCCAGACAAAGGGGATCTATGGCTACACCTTC,CASGGGPQTKGIYGYTF
once,TRBV18,TRBJ1-1,14,TRBD1,TGTGCCAGCTCACGGGACAGGGGGGACACTGAAGCTTTCTTT,CASSRDRGDTEAFF
NA,TRBV6-5,TRBJ1-2,14,NA,TGTGCCAGCATTACAGGGTGGTCTAACTATGGCTACACCTTC,CASITGWSNYGYTF
NA,TRBV11-2,TRBJ2-2,14,TRBD1,TGTGCCAGCAGCTCAGGGGGTGATACCGGGGAGCTGTTTTTT,CASSSGGDTGELFF
NA,TRBV19,TRBJ2-3,13,NA,TGTGCCAGTAGTGCAGCGACCACAGATACGCAGTATTTT,CASSAATTDTQYF
NA,TRBV7-9,TRBJ2-1,17,NA,TGTGCCAGCAGCTTAACCCTAGTGGGGGGCTACCCCAATGAGCAGTTCTTC,CASSLTLVGGYPNEQFF
NA,TRBV6-6,TRBJ1-4,12,TRBD1,TGTGCCGGGGACAGGGCGGGAGAAAAACTGTTTTTT,CAGDRAGEKLFF
NA,TRBV15,TRBJ1-2,14,NA,TGTGCCACCAGCGGGCAGGGGCGAAATCATGGCTACACCTTC,CATSGQGRNHGYTF
NA,TRBV6-5,TRBJ1-2,14,NA,TGTGCCAGCAGTTTAAACAGGGAGGTGGGTGGCTACACCTTC,CASSLNREVGGYTF
NA,TRBV5-1,TRBJ1-4,8,NA,TGCGCCAGCTCGCTCTGGTTTTTT,CASSLWFF
NA,TRBV9,TRBJ1-1,14,NA,TGTGCCAGCAGCGTGCTAGGACAGAACACTGAAGCTTTCTTT,CASSVLGQNTEAFF
NA,TRBV19,TRBJ1-2,13,NA,TGTGCCAGTAGTTTCGGGGGGCCCTATGGCTACACCTTC,CASSFGGPYGYTF
NA,TRBV5-1,TRBJ2-7,12,NA,TGCGCCAGCAGCTTTAATAGGTACGAGCAGTACTTC,CASSFNRYEQYF